The rows below give T cell receptor beta chains drawn from one sample of a study of blood T cell repertoires in COVID-19. Assay used: immunoSEQ multiplex PCR; TCRdb lists only in-frame clones, some missing. The profile shows approximately 15,000 clones, about 85% of them singletons. What was sequenced was peripheral blood. Receptors were obtained from a man aged 50 to 60 with active COVID-19. CDR3s include the opening cysteine and the closing phenylalanine or tryptophan. D genes are given only for firm matches. Expanded clones get a size class; other rows say once, few or many, or leave the size out.

cdr3_nt: TGTGCCAGCAGTCTAACCGGGATAAGCTCTGGAAACACCATATATTTT; cdr3_aa: CASSLTGISSGNTIYF; j_call: TRBJ1-3; v_call: TRBV27; clone_size: .; d_call: .
cdr3_nt: TGTGCCAGCAGCCCCGTCCCGGGACAGCACTCTGGAAACACCATATATTTT; cdr3_aa: CASSPVPGQHSGNTIYF; j_call: TRBJ1-3; v_call: TRBV13; clone_size: .; d_call: TRBD1
cdr3_nt: TGTGCCAGCAGTGAAGCGGCCGTAGCTGAGAAAGCTTTCTTT; cdr3_aa: CASSEAAVAEKAFF; j_call: TRBJ1-1; v_call: TRBV6-1; clone_size: .; d_call: .
cdr3_nt: TGTGCCAGCAGTCACCGGGACATCGGCCACGAGCAGTACTTC; cdr3_aa: CASSHRDIGHEQYF; j_call: TRBJ2-7; v_call: TRBV27; clone_size: .; d_call: .
cdr3_nt: TGCAGCGTTGGGGACACGAACACTGAAGCTTTCTTT; cdr3_aa: CSVGDTNTEAFF; j_call: TRBJ1-1; v_call: TRBV29-1; clone_size: .; d_call: .
cdr3_nt: TGTGCCAGCAGTTTAGACACCGGACAGGGTGCAACCTATAACTTT; cdr3_aa: CASSLDTGQGATYNF; j_call: TRBJ1-1; v_call: TRBV28; clone_size: .; d_call: TRBD1
cdr3_nt: TGCGCCAGCAGTATAGGGGCAGAAAATCAGCCCCAGCATTTT; cdr3_aa: CASSIGAENQPQHF; j_call: TRBJ1-5; v_call: TRBV10-2; clone_size: .; d_call: .
cdr3_nt: TGTGCCAGCAGCTCCTATCTAGCGGCAACCTACGAGCAGTACTTC; cdr3_aa: CASSSYLAATYEQYF; j_call: TRBJ2-7; v_call: TRBV6-2/TRBV6-3; clone_size: .; d_call: TRBD2
cdr3_nt: TGTGCCAGCACCGTGATCGAGACAGGGCTGAGCAATCAGCCCCAGCATTTT; cdr3_aa: CASTVIETGLSNQPQHF; j_call: TRBJ1-5; v_call: TRBV28; clone_size: once; d_call: TRBD1
cdr3_nt: TGCAGCAATGGCAGGGCGGGGGGCTACACCTTC; cdr3_aa: CSNGRAGGYTF; j_call: TRBJ1-2; v_call: TRBV20-1; clone_size: .; d_call: .
cdr3_nt: TGCAGTGCTAGTATCGGACTAGCGGCCTCCTACGAGCAGTACTTC; cdr3_aa: CSASIGLAASYEQYF; j_call: TRBJ2-7; v_call: TRBV20-1; clone_size: .; d_call: TRBD2
cdr3_nt: TGTGCCAGCAGTGAATTTGGGACTAGCGTGAACACCGGGGAGCTGTTTTTT; cdr3_aa: CASSEFGTSVNTGELFF; j_call: TRBJ2-2; v_call: TRBV2; clone_size: .; d_call: TRBD2
cdr3_nt: TGTGCCAGCAGTTTAAAGCGGGGTGGATCTCACGAGCAGTACTTC; cdr3_aa: CASSLKRGGSHEQYF; j_call: TRBJ2-7; v_call: TRBV27; clone_size: few; d_call: TRBD2
cdr3_nt: TGTGCCACCTTAAGAGGCAGGGGGCAAGAGACCCAGTACTTC; cdr3_aa: CATLRGRGQETQYF; j_call: TRBJ2-5; v_call: TRBV28; clone_size: .; d_call: TRBD1
cdr3_nt: TGTGCCAGCAGCTTAGATCGGCTAGCGGGAGGCCACTTCAAGCAGTTCTTC; cdr3_aa: CASSLDRLAGGHFKQFF; j_call: TRBJ2-1; v_call: TRBV11-2; clone_size: .; d_call: TRBD2
cdr3_nt: TGCGCCAGCAGCTTTGACCTCACAGGAAACACTGAAGCTTTCTTT; cdr3_aa: CASSFDLTGNTEAFF; j_call: TRBJ1-1; v_call: TRBV5-1; clone_size: once; d_call: .
cdr3_nt: TGTGCCAGCAGCTTTATAGCGGGAGTGGGATACAATGAGCAGTTCTTC; cdr3_aa: CASSFIAGVGYNEQFF; j_call: TRBJ2-1; v_call: TRBV5-8; clone_size: .; d_call: TRBD2
cdr3_nt: TGTGCCAGCGGGACAGGTTTCAATCAGCCCCAGCATTTT; cdr3_aa: CASGTGFNQPQHF; j_call: TRBJ1-5; v_call: TRBV6-6; clone_size: .; d_call: TRBD1
cdr3_nt: TGCAGTGCTAGTCCAGACATGAACACTGAAGCTTTCTTT; cdr3_aa: CSASPDMNTEAFF; j_call: TRBJ1-1; v_call: TRBV20-1; clone_size: once; d_call: .
cdr3_nt: TGTGCCAGCAGCGTAGAGATGGGAGACACTGAAGCTTTCTTT; cdr3_aa: CASSVEMGDTEAFF; j_call: TRBJ1-1; v_call: TRBV9; clone_size: .; d_call: .
cdr3_nt: TGTGCCAGCATCCCCGGGGGGATCATCTCCTACGATCAGTACTTC; cdr3_aa: CASIPGGIISYDQYF; j_call: TRBJ2-7; v_call: TRBV6-2/TRBV6-3; clone_size: .; d_call: TRBD2
cdr3_nt: TGCGCCATAGCTGACAGGGTTAGGGGCTCCTACGAGCAGTACTTC; cdr3_aa: CAIADRVRGSYEQYF; j_call: TRBJ2-7; v_call: TRBV5-1; clone_size: .; d_call: TRBD1